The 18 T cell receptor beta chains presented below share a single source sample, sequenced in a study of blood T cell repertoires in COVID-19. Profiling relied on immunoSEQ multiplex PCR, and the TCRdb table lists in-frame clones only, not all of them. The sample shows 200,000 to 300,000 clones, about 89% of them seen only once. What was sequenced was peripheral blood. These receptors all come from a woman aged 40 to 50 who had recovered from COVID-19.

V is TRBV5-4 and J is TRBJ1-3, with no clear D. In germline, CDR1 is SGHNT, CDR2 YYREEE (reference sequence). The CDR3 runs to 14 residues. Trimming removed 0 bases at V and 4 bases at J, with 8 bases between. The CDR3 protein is CASSLGGRGNTIYF. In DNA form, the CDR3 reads TGTGCCAGCAGCTTGGGAGGAAGGGGAAACACCATATATTTT.

The CDR3 loop is CASSLTPRTADYGYTF. The CDR3 bases are TGTGCCAGCAGCTTGACCCCGCGGACTGCCGATTATGGCTACACCTTC. The chain joins TRBV5-6 to TRBJ1-2; no firm D call. The ends were cut back, 1 base at V and 5 bases at J, with 18 bases in the middle. Germline values: CDR1 SGHDT, CDR2 YYEEEE. The CDR3 is 16 residues long.

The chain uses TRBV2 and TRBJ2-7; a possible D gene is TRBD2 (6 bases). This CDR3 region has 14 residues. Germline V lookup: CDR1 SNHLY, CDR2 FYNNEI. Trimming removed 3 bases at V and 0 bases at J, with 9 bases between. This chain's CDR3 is CASSEGLYSYEQYF. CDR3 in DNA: TGTGCCAGCAGTGAGGGACTCTACTCCTACGAGCAGTACTTC.

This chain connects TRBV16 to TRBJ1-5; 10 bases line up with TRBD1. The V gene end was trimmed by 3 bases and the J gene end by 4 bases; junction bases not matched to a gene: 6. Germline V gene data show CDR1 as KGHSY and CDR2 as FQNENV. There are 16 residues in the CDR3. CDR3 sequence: CASSHPTGGWNQPQHF. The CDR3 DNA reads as TGTGCCAGCAGCCACCCGACAGGGGGCTGGAATCAGCCCCAGCATTTT.

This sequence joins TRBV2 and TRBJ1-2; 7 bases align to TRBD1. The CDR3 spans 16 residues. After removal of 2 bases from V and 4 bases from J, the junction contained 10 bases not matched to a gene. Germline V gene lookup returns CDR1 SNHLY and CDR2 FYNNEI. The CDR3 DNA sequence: TGTGCCAGCAGTGAAAGGTTCATCAGGGGGAGCTATGGCTACACCTTC. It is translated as CASSERFIRGSYGYTF. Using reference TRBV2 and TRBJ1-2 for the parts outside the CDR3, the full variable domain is EPEVTQTPSHQVTQMGQEVILRCVPISNHLYFYWYRQILGQKVEFLVSFYNNEISEKSEIFDDQFSVERPDGSNFTLKIRSTKLEDSAMYFCASSERFIRGSYGYTFGSGTRLTVV.

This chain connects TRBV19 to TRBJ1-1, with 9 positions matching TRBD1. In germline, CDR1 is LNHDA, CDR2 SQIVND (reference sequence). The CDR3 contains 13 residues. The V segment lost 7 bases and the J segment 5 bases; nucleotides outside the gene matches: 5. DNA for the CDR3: TGTGCCAGTATCACGACAGGGGGGACTGAAGCTTTCTTT. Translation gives CASITTGGTEAFF.

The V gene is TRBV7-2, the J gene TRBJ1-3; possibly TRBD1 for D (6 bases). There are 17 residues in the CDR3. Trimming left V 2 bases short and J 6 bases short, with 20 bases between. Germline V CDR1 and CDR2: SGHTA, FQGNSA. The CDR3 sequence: CASSLRGLGGGVNTIYF. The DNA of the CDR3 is TGTGCCAGCAGCTTACGGGGTCTTGGGGGGGGCGTAAACACCATATATTTT.

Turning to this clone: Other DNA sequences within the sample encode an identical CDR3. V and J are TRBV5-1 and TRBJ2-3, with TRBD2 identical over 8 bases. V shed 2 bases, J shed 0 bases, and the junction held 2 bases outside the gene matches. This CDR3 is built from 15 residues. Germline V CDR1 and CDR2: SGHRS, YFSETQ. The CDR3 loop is CASSFGGASTDTQYF. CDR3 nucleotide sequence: TGCGCCAGCAGCTTCGGGGGGGCCAGCACAGATACGCAGTATTTT.

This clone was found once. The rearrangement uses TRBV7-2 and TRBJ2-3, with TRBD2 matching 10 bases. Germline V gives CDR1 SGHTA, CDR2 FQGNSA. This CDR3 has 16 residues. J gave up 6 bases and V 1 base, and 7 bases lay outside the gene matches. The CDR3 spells CASSLERGGPGDTQYF. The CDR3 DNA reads TGTGCCAGCAGCTTAGAGCGGGGGGGGCCCGGGGATACGCAGTATTTT.

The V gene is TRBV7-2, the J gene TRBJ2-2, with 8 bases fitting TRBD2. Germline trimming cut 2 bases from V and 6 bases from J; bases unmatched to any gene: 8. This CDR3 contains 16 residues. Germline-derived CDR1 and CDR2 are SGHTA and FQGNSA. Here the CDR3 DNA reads TGTGCCAGCAGCTTAATAGGAGGACTAGCATCCGGGGAGCTGTTTTTT. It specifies CASSLIGGLASGELFF.

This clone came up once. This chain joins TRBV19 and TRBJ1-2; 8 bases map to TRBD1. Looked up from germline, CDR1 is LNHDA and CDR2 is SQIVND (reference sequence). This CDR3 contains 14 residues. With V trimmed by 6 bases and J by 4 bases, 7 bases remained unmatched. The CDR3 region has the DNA TGTGCCAGTAGCCGGACAGGGTCGGGCTATGGCTACACCTTC. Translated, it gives CASSRTGSGYGYTF. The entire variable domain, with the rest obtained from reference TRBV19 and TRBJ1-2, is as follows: DGGITQSPKYLFRKEGQNVTLSCEQNLNHDAMYWYRQDPGQGLRLIYYSQIVNDFQKGDIAEGYSVSREKKESFPLTVTSAQKNPTAFYLCASSRTGSGYGYTFGSGTRLTVV.

This CDR3 is CASSSDMNTEAFF. CDR3 bases: TGTGCCAGCAGTTCGGACATGAACACTGAAGCTTTCTTT. The rearrangement joins TRBV28 to TRBJ1-1; D is possibly TRBD1 (5 bases). The CDR3 covers 13 residues. Trimming took 4 bases from V and 0 from J, leaving 6 bases between them. The germline gives CDR1 MDHEN, CDR2 SYDVKM.

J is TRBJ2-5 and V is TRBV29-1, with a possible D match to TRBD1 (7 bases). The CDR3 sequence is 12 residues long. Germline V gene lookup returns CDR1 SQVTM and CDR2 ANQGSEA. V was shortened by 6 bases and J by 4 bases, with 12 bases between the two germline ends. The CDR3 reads CSVYQGGETQYF. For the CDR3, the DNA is TGCAGCGTCTACCAGGGGGGAGAGACCCAGTACTTC.

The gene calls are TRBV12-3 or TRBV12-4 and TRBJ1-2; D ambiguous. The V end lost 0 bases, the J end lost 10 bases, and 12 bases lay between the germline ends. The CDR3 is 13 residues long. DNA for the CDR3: TGTGCCAGCAGTTTAGCGGGCCGCCTTCTCTACACCTTC. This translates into CASSLAGRLLYTF.

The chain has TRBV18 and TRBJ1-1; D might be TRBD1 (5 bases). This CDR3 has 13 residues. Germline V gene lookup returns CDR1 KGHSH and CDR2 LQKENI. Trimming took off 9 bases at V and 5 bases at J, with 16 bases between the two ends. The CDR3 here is CASRETGVTEAFF. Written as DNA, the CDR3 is TGTGCCAGTCGCGAAACGGGGGTGACTGAAGCTTTCTTT.

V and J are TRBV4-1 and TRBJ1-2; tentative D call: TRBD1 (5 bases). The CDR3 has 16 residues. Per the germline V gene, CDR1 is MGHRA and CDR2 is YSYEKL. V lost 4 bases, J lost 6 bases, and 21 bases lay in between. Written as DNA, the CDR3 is TGCGCCAGCAGCCGACCGCTACAGGCCCCCCAGGATGGCTACACCTTC. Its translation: CASSRPLQAPQDGYTF.

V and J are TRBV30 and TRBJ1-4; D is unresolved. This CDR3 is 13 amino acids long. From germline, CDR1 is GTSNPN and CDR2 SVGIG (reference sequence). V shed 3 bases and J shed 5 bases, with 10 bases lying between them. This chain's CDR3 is CAWSRGLNEKLFF. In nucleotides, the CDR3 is TGTGCCTGGAGCCGCGGGCTGAATGAAAAACTGTTTTTT.

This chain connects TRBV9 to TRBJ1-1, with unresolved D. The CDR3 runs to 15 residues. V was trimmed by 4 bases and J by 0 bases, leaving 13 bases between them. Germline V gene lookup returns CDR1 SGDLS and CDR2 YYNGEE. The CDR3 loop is CASSPRTGMNTEAFF. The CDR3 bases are TGTGCCAGCAGCCCTCGGACGGGAATGAACACTGAAGCTTTCTTT.